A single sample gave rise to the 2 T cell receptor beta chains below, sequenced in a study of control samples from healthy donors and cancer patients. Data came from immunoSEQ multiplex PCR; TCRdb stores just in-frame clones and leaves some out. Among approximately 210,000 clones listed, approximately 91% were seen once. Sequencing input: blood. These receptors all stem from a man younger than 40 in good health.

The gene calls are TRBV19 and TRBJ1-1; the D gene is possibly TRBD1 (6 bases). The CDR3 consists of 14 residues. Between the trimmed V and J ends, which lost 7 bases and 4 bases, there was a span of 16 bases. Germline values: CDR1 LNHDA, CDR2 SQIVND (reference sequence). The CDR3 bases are TGTGCCAGTACTATGGGACACCGAGGCACTGAAGCTTTCTTT. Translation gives CASTMGHRGTEAFF.

CDR3 in amino acids: CATSDNQRQETQYF. CDR3 nucleotides: TGTGCCACCAGTGATAACCAGCGTCAAGAGACCCAGTACTTC. The chain uses TRBV24-1 and TRBJ2-5; no definite D call. Trimming left V 3 bases short and J 2 bases short, with 9 bases between. The CDR3 sequence is 14 residues long. Germline V gene lookup returns CDR1 KGHDR and CDR2 SFDVKD.